Here is one TCR beta chain with its context. Its antigen is unknown. This specimen comes from a study of monozygotic twins with inflammatory bowel disease. Study observations and caveats: Compared with healthy twins, IBD patients shared fewer clonotypes with others, especially with disease activity. Any single strong signal or clonotype tied to IBD lacked support. Cells of different T cell subtypes could not be told apart.

Germline assignment: CDR1 MDHEN and CDR2 SYDVKM. There are 14 residues in the CDR3. The template-switching step introduced UMIs that carried a 6-nucleotide sample barcode. Reprocessing the 5' RACE reads, TCRdb reports a single entry for every CDR3 protein and omits DNA. The sample data list under 200,000 distinct CDR3 sequences. This chain links TRBV28 with TRBJ1-3; TCRdb calls TRBD1, which cannot be checked without DNA. This TCR was sampled from a human donor with ulcerative colitis or Crohn's disease, or a healthy co-twin of an affected twin (not recorded which). The material sequenced was blood. CDR3: CASYQGSSGNTIYF.